Listed here are 27 T cell receptor beta chains from one sample, sequenced in a study of T cells in Graves' hyperthyroidism and ophthalmopathy. RNA transcripts provided the source from which TCR beta CDR3 regions were amplified. Primed by the HTBI set, a first-round RT-PCR was run on the TCR CDR3. In TCRdb, the multiplex PCR reads were re-called with MiXCR into one record per CDR3 protein. The data contain about 290,000 distinct CDR3 sequences, less than 15% of them singletons. The sequenced material came from blood. These receptors originate from a woman aged 25 to 45 with Graves' hyperthyroidism that later progressed to Graves' ophthalmopathy.

J is TRBJ1-1 and V is TRBV19; D may be TRBD1 (5 bases). CDR3 length: 17 amino acids. Germline CDR1 is LNHDA and CDR2 is SQIVND (reference sequence). V lost 2 bases to trimming and J lost 3 bases, with 19 bases between them. The CDR3 nucleotides are TGTGCCAGTAGTATACGGGCCGATGGGGGGTGGGACACTGAAGCTTTCTTT. The encoded protein is CASSIRADGGWDTEAFF.

This clonotype was counted many times. The chain employs TRBV6-1 and TRBJ2-1; D ambiguous. The V gene lost 1 base and the J gene lost 7 bases, with 8 bases spanning the gap. Germline V gives CDR1 MNHNS, CDR2 SASEGT. CDR3 length: 13 residues. CDR3 sequence reads: CASSEERANEQFF. The CDR3 region has the DNA TGTGCCAGCAGTGAAGAAAGGGCGAATGAGCAGTTCTTC.

This clonotype was seen ten or more times. This chain joins TRBV7-9 and TRBJ2-1, with 10 bases matching TRBD2. V lost 0 bases, J lost 3 bases, and 2 bases stayed unmatched. The CDR3 is 16 residues long. Per the germline V gene, CDR1 is SEHNR and CDR2 is FQNEAQ (reference sequence). DNA for the CDR3: TGTGCCAGCAGCTTAGCCGGACTAGCGGACTACAATGAGCAGTTCTTC. It translates to CASSLAGLADYNEQFF.

This clonotype came up many times. The rearrangement links TRBV6-2 or TRBV6-3 to TRBJ1-2, with D perhaps TRBD1 (5 bases). CDR3 size: 12 residues. V lost 8 bases and J lost 7, with 14 bases in between. Germline assignment: CDR1 MNHEY and CDR2 SVGEGT. CDR3 protein: CASRGTFFGYTF. The DNA for the CDR3 is TGTGCCAGCCGAGGGACCTTCTTTGGCTACACCTTC.

The rearrangement joins TRBV7-2 to TRBJ2-1; TRBD2 matches 8 bases. The J segment lost 6 bases and the V segment lost 5 bases, leaving 6 bases of the junction unmatched. The CDR3 contains 14 residues. The germline V gene has CDR1 SGHTA and CDR2 FQGNSA. CDR3 amino acids: CASSLSGTSNEQFF. DNA of the CDR3: TGTGCCAGCAGCCTATCCGGGACTAGCAATGAGCAGTTCTTC.

This clonotype was observed at least ten times. This rearrangement joins TRBV28 to TRBJ1-2; D is possibly TRBD1 (6 bases). V shed 5 bases and J shed 1 base, with 17 bases lying between them. CDR1 is MDHEN and CDR2 is SYDVKM in the germline V gene. The CDR3 covers 16 residues. The CDR3 is CASSPIYREFNYGYTF. DNA of the CDR3: TGTGCCAGCAGTCCCATCTACAGGGAATTTAACTATGGCTACACCTTC.

Turning to this clonotype: A read error is possible here, since a much larger clone lies one base away. The rearrangement links TRBV7-8 to TRBJ2-7; unclear D gene. V lost 5 bases and J lost 0, with 11 bases in between. The CDR3 is 14 residues long. Germline-derived CDR1 and CDR2 are SGHVS and FQNEAQ. CDR3 amino acids: CASSLPGFSYEQYF. CDR3 DNA: TGTGCCAGCAGCCTTCCGGGCTTCTCCTACGAGCAGTACTTC.

This clonotype has ten or more counts. CDR3 nucleotides: TGTGCCAGCAGCCCCGGACACGGCGGGCAGTACTTC. It encodes CASSPGHGGQYF. This chain joins TRBV3-1 and TRBJ2-7; a weak D match, TRBD1 (5 bases). Looked up from germline, CDR1 is LGHDT and CDR2 is YNNKEL (reference sequence). The V end was cut by 4 bases, the J end by 9 bases, with 13 bases between. The CDR3 is 12 amino acids.

This clonotype was detected many times. V is TRBV5-5 and J is TRBJ2-7; no reliable D call. The V end was cut by 0 bases, the J end by 0 bases, with 13 bases between. The length of the CDR3 is 16 residues. Germline assignment: CDR1 SGHKS and CDR2 YYEKEE (reference sequence). The CDR3 DNA follows: TGTGCCAGCAGCTTGGCCGGTAGACGGATCTCCTACGAGCAGTACTTC. Translated: CASSLAGRRISYEQYF.

This clonotype was seen many times. The CDR3 protein is CASSPTSGSGTGELFF. In nucleotides, the CDR3 is TGTGCCAGCAGCCCTACTAGCGGTTCCGGGACCGGGGAGCTGTTTTTT. This sequence joins TRBV7-2 and TRBJ2-2, with 8 bases fitting TRBD2. The CDR3 runs 16 residues. Germline trimming cut 5 bases from V and 5 bases from J; bases unmatched to any gene: 10. Germline CDR1 is SGHTA and CDR2 is FQGNSA.

This clonotype has a handful of counts. This rearrangement joins TRBV7-9 to TRBJ2-6; 7 positions agree with TRBD1. CDR3 size: 15 residues. Trimming removed 3 bases from V and 2 bases from J; junction bases left unmatched: 1. CDR1 is SEHNR, CDR2 FQNEAQ, per germline (reference sequence). The CDR3 DNA follows: TGTGCCAGCAGCTTTACAGGGGCTGGGGCCAACGTCCTGACTTTC. Protein: CASSFTGAGANVLTF. Supplemented by reference TRBV7-9 and TRBJ2-6, the full variable domain reads DTGVSQNPRHKITKRGQNVTFRCDPISEHNRLYWYRQTLGQGPEFLTYFQNEAQLEKSRLLSDRFSAERPKGSFSTLEIQRTEQGDSAMYLCASSFTGAGANVLTFGAGSRLTVL.

This clonotype has more than one count but fewer than ten. This chain links TRBV19 with TRBJ1-5; the D gene is possibly TRBD1 (6 bases). Germline lookup yields CDR1 LNHDA and CDR2 SQIVND (reference sequence). The V end lost 8 bases, the J end lost 5 bases, and 16 bases lay between the germline ends. The CDR3 loop spans 14 amino acids. The CDR3 nucleotides read TGTGCCAGTCACAAGGAGGGGGGGGATCAGCCCCAGCATTTT. Its translation is CASHKEGGDQPQHF.

This chain connects TRBV18 to TRBJ1-1; a possible D gene is TRBD1 (5 bases). V gave up 8 bases and J gave up 2 bases, with 12 bases separating them. The CDR3 spans 13 residues. Looked up from germline, CDR1 is KGHSH and CDR2 is LQKENI. The CDR3 spells CASADSRNTEAFF. CDR3 DNA: TGTGCCAGCGCTGACAGCCGAAACACTGAAGCTTTCTTT.

This clonotype was found a few times. The chain combines TRBV4-3 with TRBJ2-3; 12 bases fit TRBD1. This CDR3 is 18 amino acids long. After removal of 1 base from V and 1 base from J, the junction contained 6 bases not matched to a gene. Germline loops: CDR1 LGHNA, CDR2 YSLEER. In nucleotides, the CDR3 is TGCGCCAGCAGCCAAGCGGGGGACAGGGGGCGGCGCACAGATACGCAGTATTTT. This translates into CASSQAGDRGRRTDTQYF.

This clonotype was counted at least ten times. This chain uses TRBV28 with TRBJ1-4; perhaps TRBD1 as D (6 bases). This CDR3 is 16 amino acids long. V gave up 4 bases and J gave up 8 bases, with 20 bases separating them. Germline loops: CDR1 MDHEN, CDR2 SYDVKM. The CDR3 nucleotides are TGTGCCAGCAGTTCACCAACAACAGGGCGGAGGGAAAAACTGTTTTTT. Translating gives CASSSPTTGRREKLFF.

Regarding this clonotype: The junction differs from germline at one of its ends, possibly a read error. This chain links TRBV4-1 with TRBJ1-2; 7 nucleotides align to TRBD1. The CDR3 runs to 16 residues. The germline V gene has CDR1 MGHRA and CDR2 YSYEKL. The CDR3 nucleotides are TGCGACAGCAGCCAAATTATGGAGGGGGCGATCTATGGCTACACCTTC. Amino acids: CDSSQIMEGAIYGYTF.

This clonotype was observed at least ten times. The chain recombines TRBV7-2 with TRBJ2-3; D is unclear. Per the germline V gene, CDR1 is SGHTA and CDR2 is FQGNSA. The CDR3 spans 15 residues. V was shortened by 1 base and J by 6 bases, with 14 bases between the two germline ends. In DNA, the CDR3 is TGTGCCAGCAGCTTAGGGGCCCTACGAACCGATACGCAGTATTTT. Translated, it gives CASSLGALRTDTQYF.

This clonotype came up a few times. The chain links TRBV10-3 to TRBJ2-7; 8 bases match TRBD2. Germline-derived CDR1 and CDR2 are ENHRY and SYGVKD. J gave up 4 bases and V 2 bases, and 1 base lay outside the gene matches. CDR3 length: 13 residues. The chain's CDR3 is CAISETGGYEQYF. The CDR3 DNA sequence: TGTGCCATCAGTGAGACGGGGGGGTACGAGCAGTACTTC.

This clonotype has ten or more counts. The CDR3 bases are TGTGCCAGCAGTCCAAGTACGGGGGCTCAGCCCCAGCATTTT. Residues: CASSPSTGAQPQHF. The chain combines TRBV27 with TRBJ1-5, with D possibly matching TRBD1 (6 bases). Germline V lookup: CDR1 MNHEY, CDR2 SMNVEV (reference sequence). This CDR3 comprises 14 residues. V was clipped by 5 bases and J by 6 bases, with 14 bases between them.

This clonotype has ten or more counts. The V and J genes are TRBV5-8 and TRBJ1-5; 8 bases match TRBD1. CDR1 is SGHTS, CDR2 YDEGEE, per germline. V trimming: 6 bases; J trimming: 3 bases; junction bases outside the gene matches: 2. The length of the CDR3 is 13 residues. The CDR3 nucleotides read TGTGCCAGCACAGGGGGCCACAATCAGCCCCAGCATTTT. Translated: CASTGGHNQPQHF. The full variable domain, completed using reference TRBV5-8 and TRBJ1-5, is EAGVTQSPTHLIKTRGQQATLRCSPISGHTSVYWYQQALGLGLQFLLWYDEGEERNRGNFPPRFSGRQFPNYSSELNVNALELEDSALYLCASTGGHNQPQHFGDGTRLSIL.

The CDR3 coding sequence is TGTGCCAGCAGCTCCTCTGAAGGGGTCCACGAGCAGTACTTC. As protein: CASSSSEGVHEQYF. This chain uses TRBV5-6 with TRBJ2-7; TRBD1 is a possible D gene (5 bases). Trimming pared 3 bases from V and 5 bases from J, leaving 15 bases between. This CDR3 is built from 14 residues. The germline V gene encodes CDR1 SGHDT and CDR2 YYEEEE.

V usage is TRBV7-9 and J usage is TRBJ2-1; 11 positions agree with TRBD2. Germline V gives CDR1 SEHNR, CDR2 FQNEAQ (reference sequence). The V segment lost 6 bases and the J segment 6 bases; nucleotides outside the gene matches: 7. The CDR3 extends over 15 amino acids. In DNA, the CDR3 is TGTGCCAGCAGTTTCCATAGCGGGGGGGCCAATGAGCAGTTCTTC. Encoded protein: CASSFHSGGANEQFF.

This clonotype was recorded at least ten times. The rearrangement uses TRBV28 and TRBJ1-3; TRBD1 agrees at 9 bases. V lost 0 bases, J lost 0 bases, and 6 bases stayed unmatched. The CDR3 consists of 18 residues. CDR1 MDHEN and CDR2 SYDVKM come from the germline V gene. Here the CDR3 reads CASSLWGDRASSGNTIYF. CDR3 DNA sequence: TGTGCCAGCAGTTTATGGGGGGACAGGGCGAGCTCTGGAAACACCATATATTTT. The full variable domain, rest sourced from reference TRBV28 and TRBJ1-3, is DVKVTQSSRYLVKRTGEKVFLECVQDMDHENMFWYRQDPGLGLRLIYFSYDVKMKEKGDIPEGYSVSREKKERFSLILESASTNQTSMYLCASSLWGDRASSGNTIYFGEGSWLTVV.

This clonotype has a handful of counts. The chain couples TRBV14 to TRBJ2-3, with no clear D. The CDR3 runs 17 residues. CDR1 and CDR2 from the germline V gene are SGHDN and FVKESK. The V end lost 0 bases, the J end lost 1 base, and 14 bases lay between the germline ends. The CDR3 nucleotides are TGTGCCAGCAGCCAAGATTCGAACAGAAGGGGCACAGATACGCAGTATTTT. It translates to CASSQDSNRRGTDTQYF.

Only a few counts were recorded for this clonotype. The chain carries TRBV19 and TRBJ2-2; weak D call: TRBD1 (7 bases). Per germline, CDR1 LNHDA and CDR2 SQIVND (reference sequence). CDR3 length: 16 amino acids. Trimming took 6 bases from V and 3 from J, leaving 17 bases between them. The CDR3 spells CASRLVGGGYTGELFF. CDR3 DNA sequence: TGTGCCAGTAGACTCGTTGGAGGGGGCTACACCGGGGAGCTGTTTTTT.

This clonotype was picked up many times. The gene calls are TRBV30 and TRBJ2-1; the match to TRBD2 covers 13 bases. V dropped 7 bases and J dropped 6; count of bases not matched to a gene: 12. This CDR3 is 16 amino acids long. CDR1 and CDR2 from the germline V gene are GTSNPN and SVGIG (reference sequence). CDR3 loop: CAFLPTTSGRFNEQFF. The CDR3 DNA reads TGTGCCTTCCTCCCAACGACTAGCGGGAGGTTCAATGAGCAGTTCTTC.

This clonotype was counted only a few times. The rearrangement uses TRBV4-1 and TRBJ2-6; D unclear. V dropped 0 bases and J dropped 11 bases, with 5 bases sitting between them. The V gene's germline CDR1 is MGHRA and CDR2 YSYEKL. There are 12 residues in the CDR3. The CDR3 protein is CASSQDFDVLTF. Here the CDR3 DNA reads TGCGCCAGCAGCCAAGATTTCGACGTCCTGACTTTC.